Below, 10 T cell receptor beta chains from the same sample are listed, as sequenced in a study of graft-versus-host responses after intestinal transplantation. Method: immunoSEQ multiplex PCR; TCRdb's copy keeps in-frame clones and lacks some. The table lists about 24,000 clones, around 85% of them singletons. The sequenced sample was PBMCs, obtained nearly 470 days after intestinal transplant. These receptors all stem from a human patient who received an intestinal transplant, so some T cells may come from the graft donor.

The chain uses TRBV11-3 and TRBJ2-7; 9 bases line up with TRBD2. Germline V gene lookup returns CDR1 SGHNT and CDR2 YENEEA. Trimming at V came to 5 bases and at J to 5 bases, leaving 4 bases not matched to a gene. The CDR3 is 13 residues long. The CDR3: CASSAGGGHEQYF. CDR3 coding DNA: TGTGCCAGCAGCGCGGGAGGGGGCCACGAGCAGTACTTC. The full variable domain, rest sourced from reference TRBV11-3 and TRBJ2-7, is EAGVVQSPRYKIIEKKQPVAFWCNPISGHNTLYWYLQNLGQGPELLIRYENEEAVDDSQLPKDRFSAERLKGVDSTLKIQPAELGDSAVYLCASSAGGGHEQYFGPGTRLTVT.

The chain couples TRBV6-5 to TRBJ2-2; 7 bases line up with TRBD1. This CDR3 is built from 15 residues. Germline V CDR1 and CDR2: MNHEY, SVGAGI. V lost 3 bases, J lost 7 bases, and 8 bases stayed unmatched. This CDR3 reads CASSYVRRQGGELFF. DNA for the CDR3: TGTGCCAGCAGTTATGTGAGACGACAGGGCGGGGAGCTGTTTTTT.

The genes are TRBV6-1 and TRBJ2-7; D is possibly TRBD1 or TRBD2 (6 bases each). There are 15 residues in the CDR3. V was cut by 6 bases and J by 6 bases, with 21 bases left in between. Germline CDR1 is MNHNS and CDR2 is SASEGT. As DNA, the CDR3 is TGTGCCAGCAGCCGATGGGGCGGGACAACGCTCGAGCAGTACTTC. Encoded protein: CASSRWGGTTLEQYF.

The chain employs TRBV7-9 and TRBJ2-1; TRBD2 agrees at 10 bases. The CDR3 has 12 amino acids. Germline trimming cut 5 bases from V and 9 bases from J; bases unmatched to any gene: 1. The V gene's germline CDR1 is SEHNR and CDR2 FQNEAQ (reference sequence). The CDR3 bases are TGTGCCAGCAGCCCTAGCGGGGGTGAGCAGTTCTTC. Amino acid sequence: CASSPSGGEQFF.

The chain joins TRBV6-1 to TRBJ2-7, with D perhaps matching TRBD2 (6 bases). The V end was cut by 5 bases, the J end by 5 bases, with 16 bases between. Germline V gives CDR1 MNHNS, CDR2 SASEGT. This CDR3 is 14 amino acids long. In DNA form, the CDR3 reads TGTGCCAGCAGTATCTTTGGAGGGGATGACGAGCAGTACTTC. Translating it yields CASSIFGGDDEQYF.

The chain has TRBV28 and TRBJ1-2; TRBD1 matches 7 bases. CDR3 length: 14 amino acids. CDR1 is MDHEN and CDR2 is SYDVKM in the germline V gene. The junction had 6 bases not matched to a gene; V was cut back by 6 bases and J by 2 bases. CDR3 protein: CASSTGQTNYGYTF. The CDR3 DNA follows: TGTGCCAGCAGCACGGGACAGACAAACTATGGCTACACCTTC.

The V and J genes are TRBV27 and TRBJ1-1, with TRBD1 as a possible D gene (6 bases). V dropped 3 bases and J dropped 7 bases, with 12 bases sitting between them. The CDR3 totals 13 residues. CDR1 and CDR2 (germline): MNHEY, SMNVEV (reference sequence). The CDR3 coding sequence is TGTGCCAGCAGTTTGTCGACAGGTTTTGAAGCTTTCTTT. The encoded protein is CASSLSTGFEAFF.

V is TRBV6-1 and J is TRBJ2-7; 7 nucleotides agree with TRBD2. After removal of 8 bases from V and 2 bases from J, the junction contained 6 bases not matched to a gene. The CDR3 has 13 amino acids. The germline V gene has CDR1 MNHNS and CDR2 SASEGT. CDR3 DNA sequence: TGTGCCAGCCAGCGGGGTGGGGCCTACGAGCAGTACTTC. Amino acid sequence: CASQRGGAYEQYF.

This sequence joins TRBV29-1 and TRBJ1-4; maybe TRBD1 (6 bases). The CDR3 is 12 residues long. Trimming removed 4 bases at V and 7 bases at J, with 10 bases between. The germline gives CDR1 SQVTM, CDR2 ANQGSEA. This chain's CDR3 is CSVARGSEKLFF. For the CDR3, the DNA is TGCAGCGTTGCCAGGGGAAGTGAAAAACTGTTTTTT.

The CDR3 nucleotides read TGTGCCAGCAGGGCCCGGAGCTGGGGACATTCTAACGAGCAGTACTTC. Translating it yields CASRARSWGHSNEQYF. The chain has TRBV27 and TRBJ2-5; possible D gene TRBD1, 6 bases. With the DNA end fitting TRBJ2-7 better, the J assignment may be wrong. CDR1 MNHEY and CDR2 SMNVEV come from the germline V gene (reference sequence). The CDR3 contains 16 residues.